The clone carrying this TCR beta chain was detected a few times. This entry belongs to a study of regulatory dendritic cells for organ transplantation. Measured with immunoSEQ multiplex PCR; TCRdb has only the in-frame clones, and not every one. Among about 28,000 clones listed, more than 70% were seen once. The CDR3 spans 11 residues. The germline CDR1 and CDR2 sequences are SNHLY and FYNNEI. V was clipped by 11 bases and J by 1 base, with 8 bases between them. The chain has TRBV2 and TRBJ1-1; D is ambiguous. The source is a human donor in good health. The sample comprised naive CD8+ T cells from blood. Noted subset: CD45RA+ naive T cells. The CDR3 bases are TGTGCCTCCCATTGGAACACTGAAGCTTTCTTT. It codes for CASHWNTEAFF.